The source of this T cell receptor beta chain is a study of Graves' ophthalmopathy and Graves' hyperthyroidism. Study results and caveats: With roughly 88% sensitivity and about 83% specificity, a 13-signature model separated ophthalmopathy from stable hyperthyroidism.

The sample holds many counts of this clonotype. The target antigen is unknown. The V end was cut by 5 bases, the J end by 5 bases, with 14 bases between. Germline V gives CDR1 MNHEY, CDR2 SVGEGT. This CDR3 is built from 14 residues. All donors with ophthalmopathy were recorded as having moderate-to-severe activity, CAS ≥3, NOSPECS ≥4 and a duration under 3 months. Someone took the PBMCs out of around 10 ml of fresh peripheral blood. The authors amplified TCR beta CDR3 regions from RNA transcripts. The workflow started with a first-round RT-PCR run with HTBI primers and then moved on to a second-round multiplex PCR. TCRdb reanalysed the multiplex PCR reads using MiXCR and keeps one entry per CDR3 protein. The data contain some 48,000 distinct CDR3 sequences, around half of them seen just once; the ten biggest clones take up 23%.

Sample: peripheral blood. The chain employs TRBV6-2 or TRBV6-3 and TRBJ2-3, with D possibly being TRBD1 or TRBD2 (6 bases each). The TCR sequence derives from an adult man with Graves' ophthalmopathy. DNA of the CDR3: TGTGCCAGCAGTCCTCGACTAGGGGGAGATACGCAGTATTTT. Protein product: CASSPRLGGDTQYF.